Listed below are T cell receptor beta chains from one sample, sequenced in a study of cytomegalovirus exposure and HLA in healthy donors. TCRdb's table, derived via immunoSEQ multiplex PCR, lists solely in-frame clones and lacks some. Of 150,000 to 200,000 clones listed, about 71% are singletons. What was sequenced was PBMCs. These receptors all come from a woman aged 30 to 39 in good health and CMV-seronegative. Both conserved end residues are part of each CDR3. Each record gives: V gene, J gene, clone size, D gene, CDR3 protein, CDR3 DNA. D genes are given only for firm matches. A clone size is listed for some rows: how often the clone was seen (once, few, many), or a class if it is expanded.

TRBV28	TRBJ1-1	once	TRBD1	CASSSGQGTEAFF	TGTGCCAGCAGTTCGGGACAGGGCACTGAAGCTTTCTTT
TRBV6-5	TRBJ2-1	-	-	CASRTPLGEQFF	TGTGCCAGCAGGACTCCCTTAGGAGAGCAGTTCTTC
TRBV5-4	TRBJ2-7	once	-	CASSLGQPPSYEQYF	TGTGCCAGCAGCTTAGGACAACCACCGTCCTACGAGCAGTACTTC
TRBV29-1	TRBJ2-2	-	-	CSVSNRNTGELFF	TGCAGCGTCTCCAATAGGAACACCGGGGAGCTGTTTTTT
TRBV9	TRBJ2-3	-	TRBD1	CASSKAPTGGEDTQYF	TGTGCCAGCAGCAAAGCCCCGACAGGGGGCGAAGATACGCAGTATTTT
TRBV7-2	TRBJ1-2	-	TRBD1	CASSLSQGANYGYTF	TGTGCCAGCAGCTTAAGTCAGGGGGCGAACTATGGCTACACCTTC
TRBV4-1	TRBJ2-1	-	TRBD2	CASSQVFFSGSIGDEQFF	TGCGCCAGCAGCCAAGTATTTTTTAGCGGGAGTATTGGGGATGAGCAGTTCTTC
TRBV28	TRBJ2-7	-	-	CASSLSQETYEQYF	TGTGCCAGCAGTTTAAGTCAGGAAACCTACGAGCAGTACTTC
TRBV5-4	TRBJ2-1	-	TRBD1	CASSPTGGNEQFF	TGTGCCAGCAGCCCGACAGGGGGAAATGAGCAGTTCTTC
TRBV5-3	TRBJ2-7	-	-	CARSLTGGFLRYEQYF	TGTGCCAGAAGCTTAACTGGGGGCTTCCTTCGTTACGAGCAGTACTTC
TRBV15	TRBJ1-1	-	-	CATSRDKPNTEAFF	TGTGCCACCAGCAGAGATAAGCCGAACACTGAAGCTTTCTTT
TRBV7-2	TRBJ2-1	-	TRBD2	CASSLYRGGINEQFF	TGTGCCAGCAGCTTATACCGGGGGGGGATCAATGAGCAGTTCTTC
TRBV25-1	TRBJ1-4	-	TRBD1	CASSVRGTVGEKLFF	TGTGCCAGCAGTGTTCGTGGGACAGTTGGTGAAAAACTGTTTTTT
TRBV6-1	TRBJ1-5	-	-	CASSPRGTQPQHF	TGTGCCAGCAGTCCCCGAGGCACTCAGCCCCAGCATTTT
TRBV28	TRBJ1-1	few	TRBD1	CASAGWTGGTEAFF	TGTGCCAGCGCCGGGTGGACAGGGGGCACTGAAGCTTTCTTT
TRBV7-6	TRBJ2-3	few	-	CASSLAFDTQYF	TGTGCCAGCAGCTTAGCCTTCGATACGCAGTATTTT
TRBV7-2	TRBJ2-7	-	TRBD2	CASSVGTSNYEQYF	TGTGCCAGCAGCGTCGGGACTAGTAACTACGAGCAGTACTTC
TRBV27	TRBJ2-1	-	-	CASSQSRIMQFF	TGTGCCAGCAGTCAAAGTAGAATAATGCAGTTCTTC
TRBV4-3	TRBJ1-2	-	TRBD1	CASSQDRWTGYGYTF	TGCGCCAGCAGCCAAGATCGGTGGACAGGGTATGGCTACACCTTC
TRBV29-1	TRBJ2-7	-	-	CSVARGLYYEQYF	TGCAGCGTTGCACGGGGTTTGTACTACGAGCAGTACTTC
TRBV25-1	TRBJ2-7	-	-	CASGPHYEQYF	TGTGCCAGCGGTCCACACTACGAGCAGTACTTC
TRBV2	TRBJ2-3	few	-	CASSPDRSTDTQYF	TGTGCCAGCAGTCCCGACAGAAGCACAGATACGCAGTATTTT
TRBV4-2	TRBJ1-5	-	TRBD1	CASSQDPTGRQPQHF	TGTGCCAGCAGCCAAGATCCGACAGGGCGACAGCCCCAGCATTTT
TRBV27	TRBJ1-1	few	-	CASSLGTEAFF	TGTGCCAGCAGTCTCGGGACTGAAGCTTTCTTT
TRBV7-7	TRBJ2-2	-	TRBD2	CASSPPIAGDHTGELFF	TGTGCTAGCAGCCCCCCCATAGCGGGAGACCACACCGGGGAGCTGTTTTTT
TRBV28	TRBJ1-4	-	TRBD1	CASRDRGQTNEKLFF	TGTGCCAGCAGGGACAGGGGGCAGACTAATGAAAAACTGTTTTTT
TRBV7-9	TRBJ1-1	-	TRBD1	CASSSDRESTEAFF	TGTGCCAGCAGCTCCGACAGGGAGAGCACTGAAGCTTTCTTT
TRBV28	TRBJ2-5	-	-	CASRSGGGETQYF	TGTGCCAGCAGGTCAGGTGGTGGGGAGACCCAGTACTTC
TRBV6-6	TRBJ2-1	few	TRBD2	CAIFSGRGSYNEQFF	TGTGCCATTTTTAGCGGGAGGGGGTCCTACAATGAGCAGTTCTTC
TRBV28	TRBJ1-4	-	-	CASTQGRNEKLFF	TGTGCCAGCACACAGGGACGGAATGAAAAACTGTTTTTT
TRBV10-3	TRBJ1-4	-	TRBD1	CAIGGQGDEKLFF	TGTGCCATCGGGGGACAGGGGGATGAAAAACTGTTTTTT
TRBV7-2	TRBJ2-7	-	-	CASSLASGNYEQYF	TGTGCCAGCAGCTTAGCGTCGGGGAACTACGAGCAGTACTTC
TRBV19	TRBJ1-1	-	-	CASTPGLVRGNTEAFF	TGTGCCAGTACCCCCGGATTGGTCAGGGGGAACACTGAAGCTTTCTTT
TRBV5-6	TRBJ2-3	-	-	CASSSQGPGDTQYF	TGTGCCAGCAGCTCACAGGGTCCCGGAGATACGCAGTATTTT
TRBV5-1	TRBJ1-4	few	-	CASSLTGILRNEKLFF	TGCGCCAGCAGCCTAACAGGGATTTTGAGGAACGAAAAACTGTTTTTT
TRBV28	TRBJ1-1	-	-	CASSLRGTEAFF	TGTGCCAGCAGCCTCCGGGGTACTGAAGCTTTCTTT
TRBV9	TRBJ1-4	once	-	CASSANLATANEKLFF	TGTGCCAGCAGCGCGAACTTGGCGACAGCTAATGAAAAACTGTTTTTT
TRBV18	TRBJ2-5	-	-	CASSPGSQETQYF	TGTGCCAGCTCACCAGGGAGCCAAGAGACCCAGTACTTC
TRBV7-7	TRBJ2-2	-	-	CASSLAWNRNTGELFF	TGTGCCAGCAGCTTAGCTTGGAACAGAAACACCGGGGAGCTGTTTTTT
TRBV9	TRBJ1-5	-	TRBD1	CASSSGGAGQPQHF	TGTGCCAGCAGCTCAGGGGGCGCGGGTCAGCCCCAGCATTTT
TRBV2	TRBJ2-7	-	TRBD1	CASRRDSVYEQYF	TGTGCCAGCAGAAGGGACAGCGTCTACGAGCAGTACTTC
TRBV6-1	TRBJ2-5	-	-	CASSAGIQETQYF	TGTGCCAGCAGTGCCGGGATACAAGAGACCCAGTACTTC
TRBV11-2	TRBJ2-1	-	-	CASSPGWQEQFF	TGTGCCAGCAGTCCAGGATGGCAGGAGCAGTTCTTC
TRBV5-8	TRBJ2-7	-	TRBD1	CASSRPGQAYEQYF	TGTGCCAGCAGCCGTCCGGGACAGGCTTACGAGCAGTACTTC
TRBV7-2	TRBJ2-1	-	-	CASSLDSYNEQFF	TGTGCCAGCAGCCTGGACTCTTACAATGAGCAGTTCTTC
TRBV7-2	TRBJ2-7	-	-	CASSTQESSYEQYF	TGTGCCAGCAGCACACAGGAGAGCTCCTACGAGCAGTACTTC